A single sample gave rise to the 3 T cell receptor beta chains below, sequenced in a study of cytomegalovirus exposure and HLA in healthy donors. Sequencing used immunoSEQ multiplex PCR; TCRdb keeps in-frame clones, though not all of them. The sample lists 60,000 or so clones, 92% occurring once. Material for sequencing was PBMCs. These receptors all stem from a woman between 18 and 30 years old in good health and CMV-seronegative.

V gene TRBV7-3 combines with J gene TRBJ2-1; 12 bases fit TRBD2. The CDR3 extends over 16 amino acids. The germline gives CDR1 SGHTA, CDR2 FQGTGA. V gave up 5 bases and J gave up 4 bases; unmatched junction bases: 6. The CDR3 nucleotides are TGTGCCAGCAGCCCACAGGGACTAGCGGGTTACAATGAGCAGTTCTTC. It codes for CASSPQGLAGYNEQFF.

V and J are TRBV10-3 and TRBJ2-5, with TRBD1 as a possible D gene (6 bases). CDR3 length: 16 residues. Germline CDR1 and CDR2: ENHRY and SYGVKD. The germline V and J ends were trimmed by 2 bases and 3 bases, with 16 bases remaining between them. The CDR3 here is CAISENRVSGEETQYF. The CDR3 coding sequence is TGTGCCATCAGTGAGAACCGGGTCTCAGGGGAAGAGACCCAGTACTTC.

This chain connects TRBV5-5 to TRBJ2-7; tentative D call: TRBD1 (5 bases). The CDR3 has 14 amino acids. Germline CDR1 and CDR2: SGHKS and YYEKEE (reference sequence). V lost 3 bases and J 5 bases, leaving 15 bases between the germline ends. The chain's CDR3 is CASSSRGPLNEQYF. As DNA, the CDR3 is TGTGCCAGCAGCTCAAGGGGCCCCCTCAACGAGCAGTACTTC.